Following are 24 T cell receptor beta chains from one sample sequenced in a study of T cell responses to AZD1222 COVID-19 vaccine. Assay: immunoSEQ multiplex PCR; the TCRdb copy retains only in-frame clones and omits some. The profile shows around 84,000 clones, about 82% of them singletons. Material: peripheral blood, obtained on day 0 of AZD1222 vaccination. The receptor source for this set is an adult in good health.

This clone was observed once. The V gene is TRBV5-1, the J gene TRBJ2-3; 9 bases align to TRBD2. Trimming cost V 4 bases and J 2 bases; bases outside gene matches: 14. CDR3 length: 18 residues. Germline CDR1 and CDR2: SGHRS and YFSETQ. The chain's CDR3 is CASSLRAGGAVDTDTQYF. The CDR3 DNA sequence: TGCGCCAGCAGCCTTCGAGCGGGGGGCGCCGTGGACACAGATACGCAGTATTTT.

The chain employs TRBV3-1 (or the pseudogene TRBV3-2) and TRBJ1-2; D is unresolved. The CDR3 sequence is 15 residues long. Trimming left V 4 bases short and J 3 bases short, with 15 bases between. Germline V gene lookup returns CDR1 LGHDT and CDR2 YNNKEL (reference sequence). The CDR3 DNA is TGTGCCAGCAGCCCTCTTGCCGGGGATGACTATGGCTACACCTTC. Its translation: CASSPLAGDDYGYTF.

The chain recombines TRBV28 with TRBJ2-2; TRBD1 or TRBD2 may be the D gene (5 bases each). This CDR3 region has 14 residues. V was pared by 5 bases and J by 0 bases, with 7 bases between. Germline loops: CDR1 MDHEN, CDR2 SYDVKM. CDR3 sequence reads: CASSEGPNTGELFF. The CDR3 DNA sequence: TGTGCCAGCAGTGAGGGACCGAACACCGGGGAGCTGTTTTTT.

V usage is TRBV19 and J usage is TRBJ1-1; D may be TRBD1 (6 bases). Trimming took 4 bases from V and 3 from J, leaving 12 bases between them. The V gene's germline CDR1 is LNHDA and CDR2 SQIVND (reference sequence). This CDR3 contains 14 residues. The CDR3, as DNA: TGTGCCAGTAGTACCTTCCCAGGGGACACTGAAGCTTTCTTT. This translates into CASSTFPGDTEAFF.

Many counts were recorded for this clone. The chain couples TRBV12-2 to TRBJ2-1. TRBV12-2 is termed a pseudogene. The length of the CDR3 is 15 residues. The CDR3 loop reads CASRLAKVGVNEQFF. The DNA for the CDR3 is TGTGCAAGTCGCTTAGCGAAAGTGGGGGTTAATGAGCAGTTCTTC.

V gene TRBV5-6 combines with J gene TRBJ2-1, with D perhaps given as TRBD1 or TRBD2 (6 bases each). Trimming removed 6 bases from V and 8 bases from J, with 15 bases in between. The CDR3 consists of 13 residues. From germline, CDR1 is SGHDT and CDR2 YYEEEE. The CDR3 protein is CASNDIRGHEQFF. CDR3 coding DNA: TGTGCCAGCAACGACATCCGGGGGCATGAGCAGTTCTTC.

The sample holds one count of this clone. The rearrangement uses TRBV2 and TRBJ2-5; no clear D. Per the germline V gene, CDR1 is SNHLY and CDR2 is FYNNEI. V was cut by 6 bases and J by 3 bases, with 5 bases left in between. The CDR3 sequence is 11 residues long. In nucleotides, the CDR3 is TGTGCCAGCAGGGCAGAAGAGACCCAGTACTTC. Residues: CASRAEETQYF.

CDR3 amino acids: CASSSVVGPANEKLFF. The CDR3, as DNA: TGTGCCAGCTCATCGGTGGTGGGGCCCGCTAATGAAAAACTGTTTTTT. The chain links TRBV18 to TRBJ1-4, with TRBD1 as a possible D gene (5 bases). The germline V gene encodes CDR1 KGHSH and CDR2 LQKENI. This CDR3 has 16 residues. V lost 5 bases and J lost 3, with 16 bases in between.

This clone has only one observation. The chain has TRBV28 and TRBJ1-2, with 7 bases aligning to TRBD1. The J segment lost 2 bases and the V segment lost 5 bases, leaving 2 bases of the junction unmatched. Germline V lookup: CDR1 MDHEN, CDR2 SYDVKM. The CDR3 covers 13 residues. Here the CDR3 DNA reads TGTGCCAGCAGTACAGGGGCCAACTATGGCTACACCTTC. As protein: CASSTGANYGYTF.

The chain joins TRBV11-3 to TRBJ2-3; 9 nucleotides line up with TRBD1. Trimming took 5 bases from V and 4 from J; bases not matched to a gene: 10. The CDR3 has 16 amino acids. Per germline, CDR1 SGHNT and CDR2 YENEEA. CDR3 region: CASSPRTGEDADTQYF. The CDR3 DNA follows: TGTGCCAGCAGCCCCCGGACAGGGGAAGACGCAGATACGCAGTATTTT.

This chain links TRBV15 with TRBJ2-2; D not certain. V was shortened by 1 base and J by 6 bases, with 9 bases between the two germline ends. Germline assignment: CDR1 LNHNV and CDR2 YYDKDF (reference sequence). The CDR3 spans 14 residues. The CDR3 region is CATSRAFSPGELFF. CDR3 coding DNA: TGTGCCACCAGCAGAGCCTTCAGTCCCGGGGAGCTGTTTTTT.

CDR3 DNA sequence: TGTGCCAGCAGTGGGACCAGTTATAATTCACCCCTCCACTTT. This codes for CASSGTSYNSPLHF. This rearrangement joins TRBV27 to TRBJ1-6; D might be TRBD1 (5 bases). The germline CDR1 and CDR2 sequences are MNHEY and SMNVEV (reference sequence). The CDR3 is 14 amino acids. Trimming pared 5 bases from V and 4 bases from J, leaving 9 bases between.

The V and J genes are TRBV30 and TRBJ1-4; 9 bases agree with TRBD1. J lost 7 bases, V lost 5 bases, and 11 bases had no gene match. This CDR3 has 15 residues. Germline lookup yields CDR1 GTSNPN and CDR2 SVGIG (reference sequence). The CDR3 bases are TGTGCCTGGTCTAGGATGACAGGGGGAGCTGAAAAACTGTTTTTT. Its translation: CAWSRMTGGAEKLFF.

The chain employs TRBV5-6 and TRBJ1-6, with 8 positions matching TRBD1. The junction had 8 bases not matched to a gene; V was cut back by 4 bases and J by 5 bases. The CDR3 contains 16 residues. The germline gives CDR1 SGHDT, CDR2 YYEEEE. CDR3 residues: CASSGMDRANNSPLHF. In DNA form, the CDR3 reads TGTGCCAGCAGCGGGATGGACAGGGCAAATAATTCACCCCTCCACTTT.

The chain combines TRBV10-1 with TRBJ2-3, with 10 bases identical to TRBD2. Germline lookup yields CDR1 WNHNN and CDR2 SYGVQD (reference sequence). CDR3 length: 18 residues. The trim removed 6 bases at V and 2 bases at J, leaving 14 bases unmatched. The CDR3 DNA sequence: TGCGCCAGCAGCCCCGGGACTAGCGACGTTACCTACACAGATACGCAGTATTTT. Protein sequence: CASSPGTSDVTYTDTQYF.

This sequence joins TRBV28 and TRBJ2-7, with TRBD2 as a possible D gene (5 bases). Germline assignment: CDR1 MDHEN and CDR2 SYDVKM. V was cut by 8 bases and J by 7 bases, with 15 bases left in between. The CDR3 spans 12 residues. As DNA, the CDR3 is TGTGCCAGCCAAATCCCGGGGTGGGAGCAGTACTTC. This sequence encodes CASQIPGWEQYF. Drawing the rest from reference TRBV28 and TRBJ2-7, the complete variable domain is DVKVTQSSRYLVKRTGEKVFLECVQDMDHENMFWYRQDPGLGLRLIYFSYDVKMKEKGDIPEGYSVSREKKERFSLILESASTNQTSMYLCASQIPGWEQYFGPGTRLTVT.

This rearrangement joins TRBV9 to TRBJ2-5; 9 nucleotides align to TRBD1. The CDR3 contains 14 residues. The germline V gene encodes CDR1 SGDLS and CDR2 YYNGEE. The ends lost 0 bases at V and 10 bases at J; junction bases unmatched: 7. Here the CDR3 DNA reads TGTGCCAGCAGCGTAGTAGGGGAGACAGGGGGCCAGTACTTC. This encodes CASSVVGETGGQYF.

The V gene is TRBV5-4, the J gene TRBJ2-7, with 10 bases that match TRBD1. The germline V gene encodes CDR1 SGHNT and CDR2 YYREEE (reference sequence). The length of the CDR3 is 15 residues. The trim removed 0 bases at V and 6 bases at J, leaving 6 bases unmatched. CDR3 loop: CASSLVVGQGSEQYF. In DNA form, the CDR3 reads TGTGCCAGCAGCTTGGTAGTGGGACAGGGGAGCGAGCAGTACTTC.

The CDR3 DNA sequence: TGTGCCAGCAGCGTAGCACAGGGCTCGGGGGAGCTGTTTTTT. Protein product: CASSVAQGSGELFF. This chain uses TRBV9 with TRBJ2-2, with a weak D call TRBD1 (6 bases). Trimming pared 0 bases from V and 8 bases from J, leaving 11 bases between. This CDR3 is built from 14 residues. Germline V gene data show CDR1 as SGDLS and CDR2 as YYNGEE.

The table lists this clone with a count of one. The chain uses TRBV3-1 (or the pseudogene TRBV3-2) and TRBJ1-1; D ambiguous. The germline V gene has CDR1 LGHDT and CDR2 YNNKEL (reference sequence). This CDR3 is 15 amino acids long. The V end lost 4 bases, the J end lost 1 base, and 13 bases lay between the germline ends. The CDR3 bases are TGTGCCAGCAGCCCCTGGGATCGGGGGAACACTGAAGCTTTCTTT. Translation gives CASSPWDRGNTEAFF.

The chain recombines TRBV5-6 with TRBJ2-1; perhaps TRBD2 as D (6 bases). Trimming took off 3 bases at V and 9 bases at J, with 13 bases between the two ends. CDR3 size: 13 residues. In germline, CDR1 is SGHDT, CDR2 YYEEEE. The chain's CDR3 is CASSSYSSVEQFF. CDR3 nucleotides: TGTGCCAGCAGCTCCTACTCTAGCGTTGAGCAGTTCTTC.

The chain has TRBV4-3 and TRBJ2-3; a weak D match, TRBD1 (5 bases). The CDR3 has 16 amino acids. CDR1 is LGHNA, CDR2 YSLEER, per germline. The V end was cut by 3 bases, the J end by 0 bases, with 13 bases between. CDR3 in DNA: TGCGCCAGCAGCCAGTACCAACAGGCTAGCACAGATACGCAGTATTTT. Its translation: CASSQYQQASTDTQYF.

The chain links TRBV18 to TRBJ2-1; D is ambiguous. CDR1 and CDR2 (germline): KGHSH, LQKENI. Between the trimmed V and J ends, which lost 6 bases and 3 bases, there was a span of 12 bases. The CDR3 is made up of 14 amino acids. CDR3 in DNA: TGTGCCAGCTCTAGGAGTGCCAGCTACAATGAGCAGTTCTTC. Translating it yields CASSRSASYNEQFF.

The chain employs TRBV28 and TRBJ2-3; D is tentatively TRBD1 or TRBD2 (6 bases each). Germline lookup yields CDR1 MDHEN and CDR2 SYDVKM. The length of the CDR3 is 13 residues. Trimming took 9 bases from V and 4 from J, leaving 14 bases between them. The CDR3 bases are TGTGCCAGTAAGGGGGGAGTCCCAGATACGCAGTATTTT. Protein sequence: CASKGGVPDTQYF.